Shown below are 32 T cell receptor beta chains from a single sample sequenced in a study of blood T cells in healthy people across ages. Alongside a J-beta primer mix, a sample-barcoded 5' primer served in a second PCR lasting roughly 7 to 12 cycles. Each CDR3 protein gets one entry after TCRdb re-called the 5' RACE reads with MiXCR. There are some 760,000 distinct CDR3 sequences in the sample; approximately 25% occur only once, and approximately 3.7% lies in the top ten. The sample also formed part of further work on T cells of mothers and their children.

Source material: blood. The receptors stem from a boy aged 5-17 years in good health.

This chain uses TRBV5-5 with TRBJ1-6, with D perhaps matching TRBD1 (5 bases). The CDR3 extends over 15 amino acids. Trimming took 4 bases from V and 11 from J, leaving 19 bases between them. Looked up from germline, CDR1 is SGHKS and CDR2 is YYEKEE (reference sequence). For the CDR3, the DNA is TGTGCCAGCAGCCTCACCGGGACCCAAGGCCCACCCCTCCACTTT. As protein: CASSLTGTQGPPLHF. Variable domain in full (rest from reference TRBV5-5 and TRBJ1-6): DAGVTQSPTHLIKTRGQQVTLRCSPISGHKSVSWYQQVLGQGPQFIFQYYEKEERGRGNFPDRFSARQFPNYSSELNVNALLLGDSALYLCASSLTGTQGPPLHFGNGTRLTVT.

This clonotype appeared a few times. V is TRBV28 and J is TRBJ2-1; D uncertain. V shed 5 bases and J shed 0 bases, with 8 bases lying between them. The CDR3 has 14 amino acids. Per the germline V gene, CDR1 is MDHEN and CDR2 is SYDVKM. CDR3 in amino acids: CASSGVSSYNEQFF. In DNA, the CDR3 is TGTGCCAGCAGTGGGGTAAGCTCCTACAATGAGCAGTTCTTC.

This clonotype was found a few times. This chain uses TRBV12-3 or TRBV12-4 with TRBJ2-5; TRBD2 is a possible D gene (6 bases). Trimming left V 10 bases short and J 2 bases short, with 14 bases between. The CDR3 is made up of 13 amino acids. The DNA of the CDR3 is TGTGCCACACGTTTGGGACTGCAAGAGACCCAGTACTTC. It is translated as CATRLGLQETQYF.

This clonotype has only a few counts. J is TRBJ1-1 and V is TRBV20-1; D remains ambiguous. CDR3 length: 13 amino acids. The V gene lost 2 bases and the J gene lost 5 bases, with 12 bases spanning the gap. Germline V gives CDR1 DFQATT, CDR2 SNEGSKA (reference sequence). CDR3 sequence reads: CSARPGEVTEAFF. CDR3 nucleotide sequence: TGCAGTGCTAGACCAGGCGAGGTAACTGAAGCTTTCTTT.

The V and J genes are TRBV7-2 and TRBJ2-1, with D unresolved. The J call is doubtful: the DNA matches TRBJ2-5 better. The germline V gene has CDR1 SGHTA and CDR2 FQGNSA. This CDR3 comprises 12 residues. Written as DNA, the CDR3 is TGTGCCAGCAGCCCGCACCTAGAGACCCAGTACTTC. This codes for CASSPHLETQYF.

This clonotype was picked up a small number of times. The rearrangement joins TRBV5-1 to TRBJ2-7; TRBD1 matches 10 bases. Germline V CDR1 and CDR2: SGHRS, YFSETQ. The V and J ends lost 5 bases and 0 bases, in that order; junction bases with no gene match: 8. The CDR3 length is 16 residues. The CDR3, as DNA: TGCGCCAGCAGATATTCGACAGGGGGCTCCTCCTACGAGCAGTACTTC. It encodes CASRYSTGGSSYEQYF.

This chain uses TRBV6-2 or TRBV6-3 with TRBJ1-2, with TRBD1 as a possible D gene (6 bases). Per the germline V gene, CDR1 is MNHEY and CDR2 is SVGEGT. Trimming shortened V by 5 bases and J by 0 bases, and 13 bases separated the two germline ends. The CDR3 runs 15 residues. CDR3 residues: CASSRTAASNYGYTF. The CDR3 DNA reads TGTGCCAGCAGTCGGACAGCGGCCTCTAACTATGGCTACACCTTC.

This clonotype was detected ten times or more. The rearrangement uses TRBV7-9 and TRBJ2-7, with 10 bases matching TRBD2. The V segment lost 5 bases and the J segment 3 bases; nucleotides outside the gene matches: 10. CDR1 SEHNR and CDR2 FQNEAQ come from the germline V gene (reference sequence). The CDR3 is made up of 16 amino acids. Here the CDR3 reads CASSPSGLAGVYEQYF. The CDR3, as DNA: TGTGCCAGCAGCCCATCGGGGCTAGCGGGAGTCTACGAGCAGTACTTC.

The genes are TRBV13 and TRBJ1-2; D uncertain. Germline V gives CDR1 PRHDT, CDR2 FYEKMQ (reference sequence). V shed 0 bases and J shed 0 bases, with 8 bases lying between them. This CDR3 has 15 residues. Here the CDR3 reads CASSLGRSANYGYTF. CDR3 bases: TGTGCCAGCAGCTTAGGAAGGTCAGCTAACTATGGCTACACCTTC.

This clonotype was recorded a few times. The chain has TRBV27 and TRBJ1-5; D remains ambiguous. Trimming shortened V by 6 bases and J by 5 bases, and 11 bases separated the two germline ends. The CDR3 contains 13 residues. The germline gives CDR1 MNHEY, CDR2 SMNVEV (reference sequence). The CDR3 DNA reads as TGTGCCAGCAGCCTTATGGGAGATCAGCCCCAGCATTTT. Amino acid sequence: CASSLMGDQPQHF.

V usage is TRBV28 and J usage is TRBJ2-3; D is unresolved. The CDR3 sequence is 17 residues long. Looked up from germline, CDR1 is MDHEN and CDR2 is SYDVKM. V lost 5 bases and J lost 0, with 18 bases in between. CDR3 DNA sequence: TGTGCCAGCAGTCAAATAGGACGGCACACTAGCACAGATACGCAGTATTTT. Amino acid sequence: CASSQIGRHTSTDTQYF.

This clonotype has just a few counts. A much larger clone lies a single base off, so this may be a read error. The chain uses TRBV4-3 and TRBJ2-5; the match to TRBD2 covers 8 bases. The CDR3 runs to 16 residues. CDR1 and CDR2 from the germline V gene are LGHNA and YSLEER. The CDR3 sequence: CASSQEKGLEGNEQLF. CDR3 coding DNA: TGCGCCAGCAGCCAAGAAAAGGGACTAGAGGGCAATGAGCAGCTCTTC.

This clonotype was seen more than once but under ten times. The chain is built from TRBV10-3 and TRBJ2-1; D is undetermined. Germline V gene lookup returns CDR1 ENHRY and CDR2 SYGVKD. The CDR3 runs 13 residues. Trimming stripped 4 bases from V and 0 bases from J, with 4 bases between. CDR3 in DNA: TGTGCCATCAGTGCGCCCTCCTACAATGAGCAGTTCTTC. Protein product: CAISAPSYNEQFF.

This CDR3 reads CASSQDLGGATEAFF. The CDR3 nucleotides read TGTGCCAGCAGCCAAGATCTGGGAGGGGCCACTGAAGCTTTCTTT. The chain has TRBV3-1 and TRBJ1-1; possibly TRBD1 for D (5 bases). V was cut by 0 bases and J by 4 bases, with 12 bases left in between. Germline V gene lookup returns CDR1 LGHDT and CDR2 YNNKEL (reference sequence). This CDR3 is 15 amino acids long. Based on the CDR3 plus reference TRBV3-1 and TRBJ1-1, the full variable domain is DTAVSQTPKYLVTQMGNDKSIKCEQNLGHDTMYWYKQDSKKFLKIMFSYNNKELIINETVPNRFSPKSPDKAHLNLHINSLELGDSAVYFCASSQDLGGATEAFFGQGTRLTVV.

This clonotype has more than one count but fewer than ten. The chain links TRBV12-3 or TRBV12-4 to TRBJ2-5; 9 bases align to TRBD2. Matching the DNA end better, TRBJ2-7 makes the J call doubtful. The CDR3 has 19 amino acids. CDR3 sequence (DNA): TGTGCCAGCAGGACAGATACAGGGACTAGCAGGGGCAGCTCCTACGAGCAGTACTTC. Amino acids: CASRTDTGTSRGSSYEQYF.

This clonotype showed up just a few times. One end of the junction is discordant with germline, which a read error may explain. This chain uses TRBV27 with TRBJ2-5; 8 bases align to TRBD2. Germline lookup yields CDR1 MNHEY and CDR2 SMNVEV (reference sequence). This CDR3 comprises 13 residues. The CDR3 DNA reads TGTGCCAGCAGTTTACTCAATAGCGGGGACCCTGTCTTC. Translated: CASSLLNSGDPVF.

This clonotype was seen only a few times. The chain joins TRBV28 to TRBJ2-7; 7 bases fit TRBD2. The CDR3 consists of 14 residues. Per germline, CDR1 MDHEN and CDR2 SYDVKM. After removal of 3 bases from V and 5 bases from J, the junction contained 7 bases not matched to a gene. This CDR3 is CASSLGSGIDEQYF. DNA for the CDR3: TGTGCCAGCAGTTTGGGGAGCGGGATCGACGAGCAGTACTTC. The variable domain in full, with the rest retrieved from reference TRBV28 and TRBJ2-7, is DVKVTQSSRYLVKRTGEKVFLECVQDMDHENMFWYRQDPGLGLRLIYFSYDVKMKEKGDIPEGYSVSREKKERFSLILESASTNQTSMYLCASSLGSGIDEQYFGPGTRLTVT.

Only a few counts were recorded for this clonotype. The gene calls are TRBV7-9 and TRBJ2-5; a possible D gene is TRBD1 (6 bases). Trimming removed 5 bases at V and 0 bases at J, with 16 bases between. CDR1 and CDR2 from the germline V gene are SEHNR and FQNEAQ (reference sequence). The CDR3 is made up of 16 amino acids. DNA for the CDR3: TGTGCCAGCAGCGGTCCCGCAGGGGCCTACCAAGAGACCCAGTACTTC. This sequence encodes CASSGPAGAYQETQYF. Combining the CDR3 with reference TRBV7-9 and TRBJ2-5 gives the whole variable domain DTGVSQNPRHKITKRGQNVTFRCDPISEHNRLYWYRQTLGQGPEFLTYFQNEAQLEKSRLLSDRFSAERPKGSFSTLEIQRTEQGDSAMYLCASSGPAGAYQETQYFGPGTRLLVL.

The CDR3 is CASTRDRGQETQYF. The CDR3 coding sequence is TGTGCCAGCACCAGGGACAGGGGGCAAGAGACCCAGTACTTC. The chain is built from TRBV7-2 and TRBJ2-5, with 11 bases that match TRBD1. CDR3 size: 14 residues. Germline values: CDR1 SGHTA, CDR2 FQGNSA. The V and J ends lost 7 bases and 2 bases, in that order; junction bases with no gene match: 3. Full variable domain (missing parts from reference TRBV7-2 and TRBJ2-5): GAGVSQSPSNKVTEKGKDVELRCDPISGHTALYWYRQSLGQGLEFLIYFQGNSAPDKSGLPSDRFSAERTGGSVSTLTIQRTQQEDSAVYLCASTRDRGQETQYFGPGTRLLVL.

The chain has TRBV27 and TRBJ2-5, with D perhaps TRBD1 or TRBD2 (5 bases each). The J call may be wrong; the DNA end is better matched by TRBJ2-7. CDR3 length equals 16 residues. The germline CDR1 and CDR2 sequences are MNHEY and SMNVEV (reference sequence). The CDR3 bases are TGTGCCAGCAGTTTATTCCCCCAGGGAGCCTTTTACGAGCAGTACTTC. Its translation is CASSLFPQGAFYEQYF.

This clonotype was recorded a few times. J is TRBJ2-7 and V is TRBV29-1; tentative D call: TRBD2 (6 bases). The CDR3 consists of 13 residues. Per the germline V gene, CDR1 is SQVTM and CDR2 is ANQGSEA. The ends were cut back, 4 bases at V and 2 bases at J, with 12 bases in the middle. The CDR3 sequence is CSVVGTRTYEQYF. Here the CDR3 DNA reads TGCAGCGTTGTCGGGACTCGTACCTACGAGCAGTACTTC.

This chain uses TRBV5-1 with TRBJ2-3, with D possibly matching TRBD1 (5 bases). CDR3 size: 14 residues. From germline, CDR1 is SGHRS and CDR2 YFSETQ. V gave up 4 bases and J gave up 0 bases, with 9 bases separating them. CDR3: CASSPWGSTDTQYF. CDR3 nucleotide sequence: TGCGCCAGCAGCCCATGGGGCAGCACAGATACGCAGTATTTT.

This chain links TRBV27 with TRBJ2-4; 9 positions match TRBD1. The CDR3 sequence is 18 residues long. The germline V gene encodes CDR1 MNHEY and CDR2 SMNVEV (reference sequence). Trimming took 2 bases from V and 3 from J; bases not matched to a gene: 11. CDR3: CASSLRDRAYGDKNIQYF. The CDR3 coding sequence is TGTGCCAGCAGTTTACGGGACAGGGCGTATGGAGACAAAAACATTCAGTACTTC.

Points on this clonotype: Germline and junction disagree at one end, which may indicate a read error. The chain employs TRBV5-1 and TRBJ2-5; D might be TRBD2 (5 bases). CDR3 length: 15 amino acids. Germline V CDR1 and CDR2: SGHRS, YFSETQ. The CDR3 DNA sequence: TGCGCCAGCAGCTACGAGGGAAGGTCCTACAATGAGCGGTTCTTC. Translating it yields CASSYEGRSYNERFF. The variable domain in full, completed from reference TRBV5-1 and TRBJ2-5, reads KAGVTQTPRYLIKTRGQQVTLSCSPISGHRSVSWYQQTPGQGLQFLFEYFSETQRNKGNFPGRFSGRQFSNSRSEMNVSTLELGDSALYLCASSYEGRSYNERFFGPGTRLLVL.

This rearrangement joins TRBV5-5 to TRBJ1-1, with a tentative D call TRBD1 (5 bases). This CDR3 has 16 amino acids. In germline, CDR1 is SGHKS, CDR2 YYEKEE (reference sequence). Trimming removed 3 bases at V and 0 bases at J, with 15 bases between. The CDR3 region has the DNA TGTGCCAGCAGCTGGGACCCGACGGTTATGAACACTGAAGCTTTCTTT. It is translated as CASSWDPTVMNTEAFF.

The rearrangement links TRBV28 to TRBJ2-5, with 9 bases that match TRBD1. The CDR3 has 15 residues. J was trimmed by 3 bases and V by 5 bases; bases with no gene match: 7. Germline loops: CDR1 MDHEN, CDR2 SYDVKM. The CDR3 spells CASSRNRGLEETQYF. CDR3 in DNA: TGTGCCAGCAGTCGAAACAGGGGGCTGGAAGAGACCCAGTACTTC.

At least ten counts were recorded for this clonotype. CDR3 DNA: TGCGCCAGCAGCCCGACAGGGGTCTCTGGAAACACCATATATTTT. Protein: CASSPTGVSGNTIYF. This chain uses TRBV4-3 with TRBJ1-3, with 8 bases lining up with TRBD1. This CDR3 region has 15 residues. Germline V gene data show CDR1 as LGHNA and CDR2 as YSLEER. Trimming removed 4 bases from V and 0 bases from J; junction bases left unmatched: 2.

The chain recombines TRBV6-2 or TRBV6-3 with TRBJ1-2; D gene unclear. The CDR3 covers 11 residues. Trimming took 0 bases from V and 8 from J, leaving 4 bases between them. The germline V gene encodes CDR1 MNHEY and CDR2 SVGEGT. The CDR3 nucleotides are TGTGCCAGCAGTTACTCGGACGGCTACACCTTC. The encoded protein is CASSYSDGYTF.

This chain joins TRBV12-3 or TRBV12-4 and TRBJ1-1; D perhaps matches TRBD1 (5 bases). The V gene lost 8 bases and the J gene lost 7 bases, with 14 bases spanning the gap. This CDR3 is 12 amino acids long. The DNA of the CDR3 is TGTGCCAGCGCCCCGGGGCAAAATGAAGCTTTCTTT. This codes for CASAPGQNEAFF.

The gene calls are TRBV29-1 and TRBJ2-7; 8 bases match TRBD2. CDR3 length: 14 amino acids. J gave up 4 bases and V 0 bases, and 5 bases lay outside the gene matches. CDR1 and CDR2 from the germline V gene are SQVTM and ANQGSEA. CDR3 DNA: TGCAGCGTTGAAGATCGGGCGGGAGGTTACGAGCAGTACTTC. Amino acid sequence: CSVEDRAGGYEQYF.

This clonotype occurred a few times. V is TRBV6-6 and J is TRBJ1-2; D remains unclear. V dropped 5 bases and J dropped 4 bases, with 14 bases sitting between them. There are 14 residues in the CDR3. The germline gives CDR1 MNHNY, CDR2 SVGAGI (reference sequence). Written as DNA, the CDR3 is TGTGCCAGCAGTATAGGGCTGGGATTCTATGGCTACACCTTC. This codes for CASSIGLGFYGYTF.

There are a few counts of this clonotype. The chain carries TRBV4-2 and TRBJ2-3; 11 nucleotides agree with TRBD2. The J segment lost 0 bases and the V segment lost 0 bases, leaving 8 bases of the junction unmatched. This CDR3 spans 19 amino acids. The germline CDR1 and CDR2 sequences are LGHNA and YNFKEQ. The CDR3: CASSQEPPGTSGSTDTQYF. CDR3 in DNA: TGTGCCAGCAGCCAAGAACCCCCGGGGACTAGCGGAAGCACAGATACGCAGTATTTT.